The rows below give T cell receptor beta chains drawn from one sample of a study of shared clonotypes between healthy human individuals. The method was immunoSEQ multiplex PCR; TCRdb's version includes in-frame clones alone and lacks a portion of them. Among 1.5 million to 1.9 million clones listed, 95% to 99% were seen once. Sequencing was done on a sample of naive CD4+ T cells sorted from blood. The receptors derive from a young man in good health. The CDR3 runs from the conserved cysteine through the conserved F or W. The D gene is left open where the match is weak. The size entry is marked missing in some rows and otherwise reads once, few, many or a size class.

clone_size: NA; v_call: TRBV7-8; j_call: TRBJ2-2; d_call: TRBD2; cdr3_nt: TGTGCCAGCAGCTCCTCCGGGGGGTTTACCGGGGAGCTGTTTTTT; cdr3_aa: CASSSSGGFTGELFF
clone_size: NA; v_call: TRBV5-6; j_call: TRBJ2-7; d_call: NA; cdr3_nt: TGTGCCAGCAGCTTTTCCCTCCCGGTTACCTACGAGCAGTACTTC; cdr3_aa: CASSFSLPVTYEQYF
clone_size: NA; v_call: TRBV19; j_call: TRBJ2-3; d_call: TRBD2; cdr3_nt: TGTGCCAGCGGACTAGCGAAACCGGATACGCAGTATTTT; cdr3_aa: CASGLAKPDTQYF
clone_size: NA; v_call: TRBV2; j_call: TRBJ2-5; d_call: NA; cdr3_nt: TGTGCCAGCAGTGAAAGACCTTCCTATGCGGCCCAGTACTTC; cdr3_aa: CASSERPSYAAQYF
clone_size: NA; v_call: TRBV7-2; j_call: TRBJ2-5; d_call: TRBD2; cdr3_nt: TGTGCCAGCAGCTTATGGAGTAGCGGGGGACTCCAAGAGACCCAGTACTTC; cdr3_aa: CASSLWSSGGLQETQYF
clone_size: NA; v_call: TRBV5-1; j_call: TRBJ2-7; d_call: TRBD1; cdr3_nt: TGCGCCAGCAGCTTGAATTCAGACAGGGGATACTACTACGAGCAGTACTTC; cdr3_aa: CASSLNSDRGYYYEQYF
clone_size: NA; v_call: TRBV30; j_call: TRBJ1-1; d_call: NA; cdr3_nt: TGTGCCTGGAGTGTACGGGGACGGGTGAACACTGAAGCTTTCTTT; cdr3_aa: CAWSVRGRVNTEAFF
clone_size: NA; v_call: TRBV5-5; j_call: TRBJ2-7; d_call: TRBD1; cdr3_nt: TGTGCCAGCAGCAGGGACAGGGTGGACTACGAGCAGTACTTC; cdr3_aa: CASSRDRVDYEQYF
clone_size: NA; v_call: TRBV18; j_call: TRBJ2-7; d_call: TRBD1; cdr3_nt: TGTGCCAGCTCGTCGGGACAGGGGGGCTACGAGCAGTACTTC; cdr3_aa: CASSSGQGGYEQYF
clone_size: NA; v_call: TRBV28; j_call: TRBJ2-4; d_call: NA; cdr3_nt: TGTGCCAGCCGCGGGGCGGCCAAAAACATTCAGTACTTC; cdr3_aa: CASRGAAKNIQYF
clone_size: NA; v_call: TRBV29-1; j_call: TRBJ1-1; d_call: NA; cdr3_nt: TGCAGCGCATACAGGGAGCCAATGAACACTGAAGCTTTCTTT; cdr3_aa: CSAYREPMNTEAFF
clone_size: once; v_call: TRBV5-1; j_call: TRBJ2-4; d_call: TRBD2; cdr3_nt: TGCGCCAGCAGCAGTGGACTAGCGGGAGCTAAAAACATTCAGTACTTC; cdr3_aa: CASSSGLAGAKNIQYF
clone_size: NA; v_call: TRBV9; j_call: TRBJ1-3; d_call: TRBD1; cdr3_nt: TGTGCCAGCAGCGTAGCAGGGGGCTTTAGTGGAAACACCATATATTTT; cdr3_aa: CASSVAGGFSGNTIYF
clone_size: NA; v_call: TRBV10-1; j_call: TRBJ2-7; d_call: NA; cdr3_nt: TGCGCCAGCAGTGCCAGCTCCTACGAGCAGTACTTC; cdr3_aa: CASSASSYEQYF
clone_size: once; v_call: TRBV15; j_call: TRBJ2-7; d_call: TRBD1; cdr3_nt: TGTGCCACCAGCAGAGTCGTTGGGACAGTGTCATCCTACGAGCAGTACTTC; cdr3_aa: CATSRVVGTVSSYEQYF
clone_size: once; v_call: TRBV6-5; j_call: TRBJ2-3; d_call: TRBD2; cdr3_nt: TGTGCCAGCAGTCTACTAGCGGAAGTCACAGATACGCAGTATTTT; cdr3_aa: CASSLLAEVTDTQYF
clone_size: NA; v_call: TRBV4-1; j_call: TRBJ2-3; d_call: NA; cdr3_nt: TGCGCCAGCAGCCAAGAGTCAGTGCTCGATACGCAGTCTTTT; cdr3_aa: CASSQESVLDTQSF
clone_size: NA; v_call: TRBV5-6; j_call: TRBJ2-7; d_call: NA; cdr3_nt: TGTGCCAGCAGCTTGGCGCGTAGCGGCCTACTGCGCGAGCAGTACTTC; cdr3_aa: CASSLARSGLLREQYF
clone_size: NA; v_call: TRBV11-3; j_call: TRBJ2-1; d_call: TRBD2; cdr3_nt: TGTGCCAGCAGCTTAGATGGGACTAGGGACAATGAGCAGTTCTTC; cdr3_aa: CASSLDGTRDNEQFF
clone_size: NA; v_call: TRBV19; j_call: TRBJ2-1; d_call: TRBD1; cdr3_nt: TGTGCCAGTAGTAGCCGAACAGGGGGGTCCTACAATGAGCAGTTCTTC; cdr3_aa: CASSSRTGGSYNEQFF
clone_size: NA; v_call: TRBV30; j_call: TRBJ2-3; d_call: TRBD1; cdr3_nt: TGTGCCCGATATCCGGGACAGGTAAAATCAGATACGCAGTATTTT; cdr3_aa: CARYPGQVKSDTQYF
clone_size: NA; v_call: TRBV27; j_call: TRBJ2-7; d_call: NA; cdr3_nt: TGTGCCAGCAGTACACGGTCGGGAAACTACGAGCAGTACTTC; cdr3_aa: CASSTRSGNYEQYF
clone_size: NA; v_call: TRBV6-5; j_call: TRBJ2-7; d_call: NA; cdr3_nt: TGTGCCAGCAGTCGAGGGGGGCTGGGCGAGCAGTACTTC; cdr3_aa: CASSRGGLGEQYF
clone_size: once; v_call: TRBV7-9; j_call: TRBJ2-1; d_call: NA; cdr3_nt: TGTGCCAGCAGCTTAATTGAGCAGTTCTTC; cdr3_aa: CASSLIEQFF